This T cell receptor (beta chain) was captured in a study of blood T cell repertoires in COVID-19. Looking at the study overall: The study drew acute and convalescent COVID-19 samples from the United States, Italy and Spain. Sources were T cells, B-cell-depleted T cells, or PBMCs; the material itself was cDNA or gDNA.

Study processing details: Nucleated cell counts were estimated from reference gene primer amplification. TCRdb keeps only in-frame clones here, not all; method: immunoSEQ multiplex PCR. The V and J calls and the clone size are those of that table, but D and trimming were determined from the DNA. Of about 270,000 clones in the sample, 86% are singletons; the top ten hold roughly 12%. The CDR3 has 12 amino acids. The germline CDR1 and CDR2 sequences are SGHRS and YFSETQ. The ends were cut back, 0 bases at V and 7 bases at J, with 7 bases in the middle. This receptor was identified in a woman in her twenties or thirties with COVID-19, enrolled during active disease. Sequencing input: peripheral blood. This chain joins TRBV5-1 and TRBJ1-2; tentatively, D is TRBD1 (5 bases). The CDR3 bases are TGCGCCAGCAGCTTGGACAGGACTGGCTACACCTTC. Its translation: CASSLDRTGYTF.